Listed below are T cell receptor beta chains from one sample, sequenced in a study of cytomegalovirus exposure and HLA in healthy donors. Here immunoSEQ multiplex PCR was the method, and the copy in TCRdb shows in-frame clones only, minus some. The table records 98,000 or so clones, more than 90% of them present only once. Specimen: PBMCs. The receptors were sampled from a young woman in good health and CMV-seronegative. Each CDR3 is given with its conserved first and last residue. The D gene is left open where the match is weak. Where a row states a size, it is once, few, many or the class of an expanded clone; other rows omit it.

D gene: TRBD1
clone size: .
CDR3 length: 14
J gene: TRBJ2-7
V gene: TRBV7-2
CDR3 DNA: TGTGCCAGCAGCTTAGAAAGGGCAGGGGGCGCGCAGTACTTC
CDR3 protein: CASSLERAGGAQYF

D gene: .
clone size: .
CDR3 length: 13
J gene: TRBJ1-5
V gene: TRBV28
CDR3 DNA: TGTGCCAGCAGTTTATGGGAAACAGGGCCCCAGCATTTT
CDR3 protein: CASSLWETGPQHF

D gene: .
clone size: .
CDR3 length: 19
J gene: TRBJ1-5
V gene: TRBV28
CDR3 DNA: TGTGCCAGCAGCAGTTTTGGGGCTGCTGGCAGGGAAGAGAATCAGCCCCAGCATTTT
CDR3 protein: CASSSFGAAGREENQPQHF

D gene: TRBD1
clone size: .
CDR3 length: 19
J gene: TRBJ1-2
V gene: TRBV5-4
CDR3 DNA: TGTGCCAGCAGCCCGACAATCTTGGGGACAGGGGGCGATAACTATGGCTACACCTTC
CDR3 protein: CASSPTILGTGGDNYGYTF

D gene: TRBD1
clone size: .
CDR3 length: 15
J gene: TRBJ1-5
V gene: TRBV6-5
CDR3 DNA: TGTGCCAGCAGTGCACAGGGGGAAAGCAATCAGCCCCAGCATTTT
CDR3 protein: CASSAQGESNQPQHF

D gene: .
clone size: .
CDR3 length: 13
J gene: TRBJ2-7
V gene: TRBV4-1
CDR3 DNA: TGCGCCAGCAGCCAAGATCATCCCTACGAGCAGTACTTC
CDR3 protein: CASSQDHPYEQYF

D gene: .
clone size: .
CDR3 length: 15
J gene: TRBJ2-7
V gene: TRBV15
CDR3 DNA: TGTGCCACCAGCAGAGATCGTGGCAGCTCCTACGAGCAGTACTTC
CDR3 protein: CATSRDRGSSYEQYF

D gene: TRBD1
clone size: .
CDR3 length: 14
J gene: TRBJ2-7
V gene: TRBV2
CDR3 DNA: TGTGCCAGCCATACCGGGACAGAGTACTACGAGCAGTACTTC
CDR3 protein: CASHTGTEYYEQYF

D gene: TRBD2
clone size: .
CDR3 length: 17
J gene: TRBJ2-1
V gene: TRBV14
CDR3 DNA: TGTGCCAGCAGCCAAGATTCTCCCCGGGGGGGGAGAAATGAGCAGTTCTTC
CDR3 protein: CASSQDSPRGGRNEQFF

D gene: TRBD2
clone size: .
CDR3 length: 14
J gene: TRBJ2-3
V gene: TRBV5-4
CDR3 DNA: TGTGCCAGCAGCCGAGGACTAGCGAAAGATACGCAGTATTTT
CDR3 protein: CASSRGLAKDTQYF

D gene: .
clone size: .
CDR3 length: 13
J gene: TRBJ2-7
V gene: TRBV9
CDR3 DNA: TGTGCCAGCAGCGTACAACCCCGATCCGGGCAGTACTTC
CDR3 protein: CASSVQPRSGQYF

D gene: .
clone size: .
CDR3 length: 14
J gene: TRBJ1-1
V gene: TRBV15
CDR3 DNA: TGTGCCACCAGCAGTACAGCCTTTAACACTGAAGCTTTCTTT
CDR3 protein: CATSSTAFNTEAFF

D gene: .
clone size: .
CDR3 length: 15
J gene: TRBJ1-6
V gene: TRBV28
CDR3 DNA: TGTGCCAGCACCCCGGGGGGGGGAGTTAATTCACCCCTCCACTTT
CDR3 protein: CASTPGGGVNSPLHF

D gene: .
clone size: .
CDR3 length: 14
J gene: TRBJ1-1
V gene: TRBV19
CDR3 DNA: TGTGCCAGTACCCTGGTGGGGCTGAACACTGAAGCTTTCTTT
CDR3 protein: CASTLVGLNTEAFF

D gene: .
clone size: .
CDR3 length: 15
J gene: TRBJ1-6
V gene: TRBV5-1
CDR3 DNA: TGCGCCAGCAGCTTGGTGCGTCACAGGAATTCACCCCTCCACTTT
CDR3 protein: CASSLVRHRNSPLHF

D gene: TRBD1
clone size: once
CDR3 length: 15
J gene: TRBJ2-7
V gene: TRBV5-4
CDR3 DNA: TGTGCCAGCAGCGGAAGACAGGGCTCTTCCTACGAGCAGTACTTC
CDR3 protein: CASSGRQGSSYEQYF

D gene: .
clone size: once
CDR3 length: 15
J gene: TRBJ2-7
V gene: TRBV9
CDR3 DNA: TGTGCCAGCAGCGTATCCGTACAGGGCACCTACGAGCAGTACTTC
CDR3 protein: CASSVSVQGTYEQYF

D gene: .
clone size: few
CDR3 length: 14
J gene: TRBJ2-3
V gene: TRBV5-4
CDR3 DNA: TGTGCCAGCAGCTACCGCTCGACAGCCAATACGCAGTATTTT
CDR3 protein: CASSYRSTANTQYF

D gene: .
clone size: .
CDR3 length: 14
J gene: TRBJ1-2
V gene: TRBV5-1
CDR3 DNA: TGCGCCAGCAGCTTGCCCGGCGGCCCCCTTGGCTACACCTTC
CDR3 protein: CASSLPGGPLGYTF

D gene: .
clone size: .
CDR3 length: 15
J gene: TRBJ1-1
V gene: TRBV9
CDR3 DNA: TGTGCCAGCAGCATGCAGGGGACCATGAACACTGAAGCTTTCTTT
CDR3 protein: CASSMQGTMNTEAFF

D gene: TRBD2
clone size: once
CDR3 length: 18
J gene: TRBJ2-3
V gene: TRBV5-4
CDR3 DNA: TGTGCCAGCAGCTTGGCCCTAGATTTAGCGGGGGGCTCAGATACGCAGTATTTT
CDR3 protein: CASSLALDLAGGSDTQYF

D gene: TRBD2
clone size: .
CDR3 length: 16
J gene: TRBJ2-5
V gene: TRBV9
CDR3 DNA: TGTGCCAGCAGCCTGTGGACTAGCTTGGGGGGAGAGACCCAGTACTTC
CDR3 protein: CASSLWTSLGGETQYF

D gene: TRBD2
clone size: .
CDR3 length: 15
J gene: TRBJ2-5
V gene: TRBV15
CDR3 DNA: TGTGCCACCAGCGGGCGGACTAGCGGGAAAGAGACCCAGTACTTC
CDR3 protein: CATSGRTSGKETQYF

D gene: .
clone size: .
CDR3 length: 14
J gene: TRBJ1-1
V gene: TRBV6-6
CDR3 DNA: TGTGCCAGCAGTTATGGGCAGGGCACACTCAGGACTTTCTTT
CDR3 protein: CASSYGQGTLRTFF

D gene: .
clone size: .
CDR3 length: 14
J gene: TRBJ2-2
V gene: TRBV7-9
CDR3 DNA: TGTGCCAGCAGCTCTAGAAGGAACACCGGGGAGCTGTTTTTT
CDR3 protein: CASSSRRNTGELFF

D gene: .
clone size: .
CDR3 length: 13
J gene: TRBJ1-5
V gene: TRBV10-3
CDR3 DNA: TGTGCCGCCGTACAGGGCCCCAATCAGCCCCAGCATTTT
CDR3 protein: CAAVQGPNQPQHF

D gene: .
clone size: once
CDR3 length: 16
J gene: TRBJ2-1
V gene: TRBV29-1
CDR3 DNA: TGCAGCGTTGAGGCACCCGGGACAAGCTCCTACAATGAGCAGTTCTTC
CDR3 protein: CSVEAPGTSSYNEQFF

D gene: TRBD1
clone size: .
CDR3 length: 15
J gene: TRBJ2-1
V gene: TRBV19
CDR3 DNA: TGTGCCAGTAGGTCGGGACAGGTGTCGCACAATGAGCAGTTCTTC
CDR3 protein: CASRSGQVSHNEQFF

D gene: .
clone size: .
CDR3 length: 13
J gene: TRBJ1-3
V gene: TRBV18
CDR3 DNA: TGTGCCAGCTCACCAGGGGCCAGCTCTACCATATATTTT
CDR3 protein: CASSPGASSTIYF

D gene: .
clone size: few
CDR3 length: 15
J gene: TRBJ2-2
V gene: TRBV6-1
CDR3 DNA: TGTGCCAGCAGTGAATTCCAAATGAACACCGGGGAGCTGTTTTTT
CDR3 protein: CASSEFQMNTGELFF

D gene: TRBD1
clone size: once
CDR3 length: 15
J gene: TRBJ2-7
V gene: TRBV28
CDR3 DNA: TGTGCCACCATGGGCCAGGGACAGGGGTTCTACGAGCAGTACTTC
CDR3 protein: CATMGQGQGFYEQYF

D gene: .
clone size: .
CDR3 length: 14
J gene: TRBJ1-2
V gene: TRBV5-6
CDR3 DNA: TGTGCCAGCAGCTTTTCAGGCAGTCCTTATGGCTACACCTTC
CDR3 protein: CASSFSGSPYGYTF

D gene: .
clone size: once
CDR3 length: 15
J gene: TRBJ2-3
V gene: TRBV9
CDR3 DNA: TGTGCCAGCAGCGTTTCAGGGATAGACACAGATACGCAGTATTTT
CDR3 protein: CASSVSGIDTDTQYF

D gene: .
clone size: .
CDR3 length: 13
J gene: TRBJ2-5
V gene: TRBV5-4
CDR3 DNA: TGTGCCAGCAGCTCAGGCCCCCAAGAGACCCAGTACTTC
CDR3 protein: CASSSGPQETQYF

D gene: TRBD2
clone size: .
CDR3 length: 14
J gene: TRBJ2-7
V gene: TRBV7-8
CDR3 DNA: TGTGCCAGCAGCTCGTGGCGGGGGGCCTACGAGCAGTACTTC
CDR3 protein: CASSSWRGAYEQYF

D gene: .
clone size: .
CDR3 length: 16
J gene: TRBJ2-2
V gene: TRBV6-5
CDR3 DNA: TGTGCCAGCAGATACACTGCGTTCGCGAACACCGGGGAGCTGTTTTTT
CDR3 protein: CASRYTAFANTGELFF

D gene: .
clone size: .
CDR3 length: 14
J gene: TRBJ2-2
V gene: TRBV4-1
CDR3 DNA: TGCGCCAGCAGCCAAAGGGGTCGGGCCGGGGAGCTGTTTTTT
CDR3 protein: CASSQRGRAGELFF

D gene: TRBD2
clone size: .
CDR3 length: 15
J gene: TRBJ2-3
V gene: TRBV6-4
CDR3 DNA: TGTGCCAGCAGTGACTCGAACGGGGGGGCAGATACGCAGTATTTT
CDR3 protein: CASSDSNGGADTQYF

D gene: TRBD1
clone size: .
CDR3 length: 15
J gene: TRBJ1-5
V gene: TRBV28
CDR3 DNA: TGTGCCACAAAGTTCGGGACAGGGACCAATCAGCCCCAGCATTTT
CDR3 protein: CATKFGTGTNQPQHF

D gene: .
clone size: .
CDR3 length: 14
J gene: TRBJ1-4
V gene: TRBV6-5
CDR3 DNA: TGTGCCAGCAGGGACTTCACAACTAATGAAAAACTGTTTTTT
CDR3 protein: CASRDFTTNEKLFF

D gene: .
clone size: .
CDR3 length: 15
J gene: TRBJ1-2
V gene: TRBV4-1
CDR3 DNA: TGCGCCAGCAGCCGGGAGGGGAGGGGAGACTATGGCTACACCTTC
CDR3 protein: CASSREGRGDYGYTF

D gene: TRBD2
clone size: .
CDR3 length: 16
J gene: TRBJ2-3
V gene: TRBV2
CDR3 DNA: TGTGCCAGCAGGGGGTGGGGTAGCGGGGGCACAGATACGCAGTATTTT
CDR3 protein: CASRGWGSGGTDTQYF

D gene: .
clone size: .
CDR3 length: 13
J gene: TRBJ1-1
V gene: TRBV13
CDR3 DNA: TGTGCCAGCAGCTTAGGCCGGTCCTTTGAAGCTTTCTTT
CDR3 protein: CASSLGRSFEAFF

D gene: TRBD1
clone size: .
CDR3 length: 17
J gene: TRBJ1-2
V gene: TRBV15
CDR3 DNA: TGTGCCACCAGCAGAGATGCCGGGACAGGGTACGGCTATGGCTACACCTTC
CDR3 protein: CATSRDAGTGYGYGYTF

D gene: TRBD1
clone size: .
CDR3 length: 17
J gene: TRBJ1-5
V gene: TRBV28
CDR3 DNA: TGTGCCAGCAGTGGGACAGGGGAATTCGGCCGCAATCAGCCCCAGCATTTT
CDR3 protein: CASSGTGEFGRNQPQHF

D gene: TRBD2
clone size: .
CDR3 length: 13
J gene: TRBJ2-5
V gene: TRBV7-2
CDR3 DNA: TGTGCCAGCAGCTTAGGACTAGCAGAGACCCAGTACTTC
CDR3 protein: CASSLGLAETQYF

D gene: .
clone size: .
CDR3 length: 15
J gene: TRBJ1-2
V gene: TRBV15
CDR3 DNA: TGTGCCACCAGCATTTTAGGACAGCCTTCCTATGGCTACACCTTC
CDR3 protein: CATSILGQPSYGYTF

D gene: TRBD1
clone size: .
CDR3 length: 14
J gene: TRBJ2-3
V gene: TRBV5-1
CDR3 DNA: TGCGCCAGCAGCCCACCGGGACAGCAAGATACGCAGTATTTT
CDR3 protein: CASSPPGQQDTQYF

D gene: .
clone size: .
CDR3 length: 13
J gene: TRBJ2-1
V gene: TRBV6-1
CDR3 DNA: TGTGCCAGCAGTGAAGGAGGAAACAATGAGCAGTTCTTC
CDR3 protein: CASSEGGNNEQFF

D gene: TRBD1
clone size: .
CDR3 length: 13
J gene: TRBJ2-2
V gene: TRBV29-1
CDR3 DNA: TGCAGCGTCCGTACAGGGGTCACCGGGGAGCTGTTTTTT
CDR3 protein: CSVRTGVTGELFF

D gene: TRBD2
clone size: .
CDR3 length: 21
J gene: TRBJ2-3
V gene: TRBV4-3
CDR3 DNA: TGCGCCAGCAGCCAAGAGCCGCCTTCCGGGACTAGCGGGGGGGCAGGTGATACGCAGTATTTT
CDR3 protein: CASSQEPPSGTSGGAGDTQYF

D gene: TRBD2
clone size: .
CDR3 length: 17
J gene: TRBJ2-1
V gene: TRBV7-2
CDR3 DNA: TGTGCCAGCAGCTTTTCTAGCGGGGGGGCAAGGTACAATGAGCAGTTCTTC
CDR3 protein: CASSFSSGGARYNEQFF

D gene: .
clone size: .
CDR3 length: 12
J gene: TRBJ1-1
V gene: TRBV13
CDR3 DNA: TGTGCCAGCAGCTCCAGGGTATCTGAAGCTTTCTTT
CDR3 protein: CASSSRVSEAFF

D gene: .
clone size: .
CDR3 length: 13
J gene: TRBJ1-2
V gene: TRBV9
CDR3 DNA: TGTGCCAGCAGCAGCAGGGTAAACTATGGCTACACCTTC
CDR3 protein: CASSSRVNYGYTF

D gene: .
clone size: once
CDR3 length: 12
J gene: TRBJ2-7
V gene: TRBV5-1
CDR3 DNA: TGCGCCAGCAGCTTGAGTTTTCAGGAGCAGTACTTC
CDR3 protein: CASSLSFQEQYF

D gene: .
clone size: few
CDR3 length: 15
J gene: TRBJ1-2
V gene: TRBV6-1
CDR3 DNA: TGTGCCAGCAGTGAAAGTCCCGCCGAAGCCTATGGCTACACCTTC
CDR3 protein: CASSESPAEAYGYTF

D gene: .
clone size: .
CDR3 length: 15
J gene: TRBJ1-3
V gene: TRBV28
CDR3 DNA: TGTGCCAGCAGTTTTCAGGGAACAGCTGGAAACACCATATATTTT
CDR3 protein: CASSFQGTAGNTIYF

D gene: TRBD2
clone size: .
CDR3 length: 16
J gene: TRBJ2-2
V gene: TRBV7-2
CDR3 DNA: TGTGCCAGCAGCCCGCCGCTAGCGGGGGGGACCGGGGAGCTGTTTTTT
CDR3 protein: CASSPPLAGGTGELFF